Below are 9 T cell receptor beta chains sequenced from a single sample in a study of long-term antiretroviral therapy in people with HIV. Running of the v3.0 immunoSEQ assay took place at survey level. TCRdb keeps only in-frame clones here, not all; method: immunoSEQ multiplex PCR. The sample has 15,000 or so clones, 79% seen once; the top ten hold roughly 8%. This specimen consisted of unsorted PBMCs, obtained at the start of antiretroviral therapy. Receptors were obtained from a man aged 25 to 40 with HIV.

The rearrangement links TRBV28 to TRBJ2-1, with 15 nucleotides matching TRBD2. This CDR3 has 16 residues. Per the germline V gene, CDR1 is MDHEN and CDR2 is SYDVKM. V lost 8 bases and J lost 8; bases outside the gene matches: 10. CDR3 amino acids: CASETGTSGRRYEQFF. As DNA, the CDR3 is TGTGCCAGCGAGACCGGGACTAGCGGGAGGAGGTATGAGCAGTTCTTC.

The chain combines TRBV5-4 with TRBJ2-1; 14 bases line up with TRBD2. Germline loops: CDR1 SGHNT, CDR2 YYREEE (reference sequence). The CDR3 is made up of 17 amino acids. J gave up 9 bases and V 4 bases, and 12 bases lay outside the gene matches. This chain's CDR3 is CASSVDPGLAGEAEQFF. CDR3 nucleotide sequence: TGTGCCAGCAGCGTAGACCCGGGACTAGCGGGAGAAGCTGAGCAGTTCTTC.

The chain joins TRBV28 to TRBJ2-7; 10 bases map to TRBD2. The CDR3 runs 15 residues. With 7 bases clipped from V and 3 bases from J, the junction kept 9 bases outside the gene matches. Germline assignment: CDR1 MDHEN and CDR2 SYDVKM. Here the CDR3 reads CASTYRASGSYEQYF. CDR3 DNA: TGTGCCAGCACCTATAGGGCTAGCGGGAGCTACGAGCAGTACTTC.

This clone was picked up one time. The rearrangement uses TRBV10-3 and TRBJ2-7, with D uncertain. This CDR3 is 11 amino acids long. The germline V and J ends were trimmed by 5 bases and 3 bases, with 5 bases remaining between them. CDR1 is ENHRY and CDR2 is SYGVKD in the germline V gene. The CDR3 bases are TGTGCCATCAGTTCTGGCTACGAGCAGTACTTC. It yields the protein CAISSGYEQYF.

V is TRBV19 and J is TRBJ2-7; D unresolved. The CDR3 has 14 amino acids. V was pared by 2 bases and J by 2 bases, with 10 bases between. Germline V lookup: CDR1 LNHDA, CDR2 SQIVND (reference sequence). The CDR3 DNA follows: TGTGCCAGTAGTATACCAGGACCGGCCTACGAGCAGTACTTC. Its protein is CASSIPGPAYEQYF.

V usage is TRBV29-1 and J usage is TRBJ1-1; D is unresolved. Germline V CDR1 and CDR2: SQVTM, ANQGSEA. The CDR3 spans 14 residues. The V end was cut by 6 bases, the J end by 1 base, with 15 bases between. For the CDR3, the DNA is TGCAGCGTCCGCCCGGCAGGCAAGAACACTGAAGCTTTCTTT. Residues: CSVRPAGKNTEAFF.

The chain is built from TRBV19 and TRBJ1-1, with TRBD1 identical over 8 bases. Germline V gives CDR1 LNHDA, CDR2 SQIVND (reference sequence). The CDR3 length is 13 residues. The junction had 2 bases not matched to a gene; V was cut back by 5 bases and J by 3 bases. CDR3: CASSRTGYTEAFF. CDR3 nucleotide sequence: TGTGCCAGTAGTCGGACAGGGTACACTGAAGCTTTCTTT.

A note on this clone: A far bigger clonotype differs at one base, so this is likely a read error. This CDR3 reads CASSLGEDTSAYEQYF. CDR3 DNA: TGCGCCAGCAGCTTAGGTGAGGACACCTCAGCCTACGAGCAGTACTTC. The rearrangement links TRBV5-1 to TRBJ2-7, with a tentative D call TRBD1 (5 bases). The CDR3 extends over 16 amino acids. V lost 2 bases to trimming and J lost 2 bases, with 17 bases between them. The germline V gene has CDR1 SGHRS and CDR2 YFSETQ. Variable domain in full (rest from reference TRBV5-1 and TRBJ2-7): KAGVTQTPRYLIKTRGQQVTLSCSPISGHRSVSWYQQTPGQGLQFLFEYFSETQRNKGNFPGRFSGRQFSNSRSEMNVSTLELGDSALYLCASSLGEDTSAYEQYFGPGTRLTVT.

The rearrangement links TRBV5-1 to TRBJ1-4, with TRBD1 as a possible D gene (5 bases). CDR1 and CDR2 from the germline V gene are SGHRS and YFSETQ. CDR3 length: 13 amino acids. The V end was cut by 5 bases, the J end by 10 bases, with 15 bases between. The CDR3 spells CASRGTVEGKLFF. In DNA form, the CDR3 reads TGCGCCAGCAGAGGGACGGTTGAGGGAAAACTGTTTTTT.